This record covers a single T cell receptor (beta chain). There is no known antigen for this receptor. It has no much larger one-base neighbor in the sample; base qualities were not kept. This sample was included in a study of blood T cell repertoires in COVID-19 (dated by TCRdb to the early 2020s). Study-wide context: Collaborator samples came from the United States, Italy and Spain and covered acute and convalescent phases of COVID-19. The prospective study material was composed of cDNA or gDNA derived from T cells, B-cell-depleted T cells, or PBMCs. The dataset comprised deeply sampled blood TCRbeta repertoires from subjects exposed to, actively infected with, or recovered from COVID-19. A freely available public database, intended as a resource for researchers studying the immune response to SARS-CoV-2, is where the repertoires were released. Samples were obtained from the ongoing ImmuneRACE study (first 160 participants) and from about 1,300 subjects provided by 6 global collaborators. Sample metadata almost always included a de-identified subject ID, COVID-19 status, age in years and sex. Where HLA class I and class II types were available, the types were taken from metadata supplied by the sample provider, not from assay-based typing. The paper as a whole reports these results and caveats: The amount of clinical and demographic metadata varied by source and participant and was provided uncurated.

A second Seattle source provided samples from volunteer blood donors who had recovered from COVID-19. Whole blood was collected in K2EDTA tubes by collaborating institutions according to the institutions' own protocols. For TCRbeta analysis, collaborators shipped samples in one of three forms: frozen whole blood, isolated PBMCs, or DNA extracted from either of those sample types. TCRbeta CDR3 regions were amplified from genomic DNA using the immunoSEQ Assay, a bias-controlled multiplex PCR. The original methods were these. The number of nucleated cells in each sample was estimated by amplification of reference gene primers within the assay. To quantify the absolute abundance of each unique TCRbeta CDR3 rearrangement, sequence reads were collapsed and filtered. For each sample, productive Simpson clonality was calculated by taking the square root of Simpson's diversity index across productive rearrangements. TCRdb re-hosts the immuneACCESS table, in-frame sequences only. Its copies lack some clones; in the studies checked, an unresolved V gene accounts for under half of them, and the cause for the rest is not known. V, J and clone size were drawn from that table, and D and trimming were deduced from the DNA. For this sample the table gives around 150,000 clones, of which about 72% were detected only once. The top ten clones comprise 10% to 11% of the sample.

V is clipped by 5 bases and J by 6 bases, and the sequence between their germline boundaries is 13 bases long. From the cysteine up to the phenylalanine, the CDR3 has a length of 14 residues. This entry keeps only the CDR3 DNA: 42 bases, framed from base 1. CDR1 and CDR2 are drawn from the germline V gene: SGHTA, FQGTGA. Sequencing was carried out using peripheral blood. The receptor was derived from a man aged 55 to 70 who had recovered from COVID-19. The chain links TRBV7-3 with TRBJ2-2; the D gene cannot be resolved reliably. The CDR3 reads as follows: CASSPSPAPGELFF. The DNA sequence reads TGTGCCAGCAGCCCCTCCCCAGCGCCCGGGGAGCTGTTTTTT.